Listed below are T cell receptor beta chains from one sample, sequenced in a study of T cell repertoires in cytomegalovirus infection. TCRdb passed the reads through MiXCR, listing each CDR3 protein once. The repertoire consists of approximately 990,000 distinct CDR3 sequences, with 30% to 40% occurring once and the leading ten covering roughly 13%. The antigens these receptors bind are not known. Sequencing was performed on cultured CD8+ T cells from PBMCs, taken from culture after CMV antigen stimulation. The receptors stem from a human donor in good health (CMV status not recorded). Some clones in this sample may be carry-over from other donors' samples. Both conserved end residues are part of each CDR3. The order of the fields is J gene, V gene, D gene, clone size, CDR3 DNA, CDR3 protein. The D gene is left open where the match is weak. Clone size is stated in some rows and not others, as once, few, many or a class when expanded.

J gene: TRBJ1-2
V gene: TRBV4-3
D gene: .
clone size: few
CDR3 DNA: TGCGCCAGCAGCCACGGGACGGTTGAGGTCTATGGCTACACCTTC
CDR3 protein: CASSHGTVEVYGYTF

J gene: TRBJ2-1
V gene: TRBV24-1
D gene: TRBD1
clone size: .
CDR3 DNA: TGTGCCACCAGTGATAGGACAGGGGGCTACAATGAGCAGTTCTTC
CDR3 protein: CATSDRTGGYNEQFF

J gene: TRBJ2-1
V gene: TRBV6-2/TRBV6-3
D gene: TRBD2
clone size: many
CDR3 DNA: TGTGCCAGCAGTTACTCGATACTAGCGGGGACATATTACAATGAGCAGTTCTTC
CDR3 protein: CASSYSILAGTYYNEQFF

J gene: TRBJ2-1
V gene: TRBV5-6
D gene: TRBD1
clone size: .
CDR3 DNA: TGTGCCAGCAGCGGAGGGACAGGAGGTTTTTACAATGAGCAGTTCTTC
CDR3 protein: CASSGGTGGFYNEQFF

J gene: TRBJ2-3
V gene: TRBV2
D gene: TRBD2
clone size: .
CDR3 DNA: TGTGCCAGCAGTGAATCTAGCGGGGCTACAAGCACAGATACGCAGTATTTT
CDR3 protein: CASSESSGATSTDTQYF

J gene: TRBJ1-5
V gene: TRBV7-6
D gene: .
clone size: many
CDR3 DNA: TGTGCCAGCAGCTTAGGGGAAGGGCCGGGGCAGCCCCAGCATTTT
CDR3 protein: CASSLGEGPGQPQHF

J gene: TRBJ1-5
V gene: TRBV20-1
D gene: TRBD1
clone size: .
CDR3 DNA: TGCAGTGCCCATATTACAGGGGGCAATCAGCCCCAGCATTTT
CDR3 protein: CSAHITGGNQPQHF

J gene: TRBJ1-5
V gene: TRBV7-8
D gene: TRBD1
clone size: .
CDR3 DNA: TGTGCCACCTCGGGACAGGGAAGGGGTAGCAATCAGCCCCAGCATTTT
CDR3 protein: CATSGQGRGSNQPQHF

J gene: TRBJ1-2
V gene: TRBV13
D gene: .
clone size: .
CDR3 DNA: TGTGCCAGCAGCCCCAGCGAATCAGGGGACTATGGCTACACCTTC
CDR3 protein: CASSPSESGDYGYTF

J gene: TRBJ1-5
V gene: TRBV4-3
D gene: TRBD1
clone size: many
CDR3 DNA: TGCGCCAGCAGCCAAGACAGGGGGCTAAGTCAGCCCCAGCATTTT
CDR3 protein: CASSQDRGLSQPQHF